This T cell receptor (beta chain) was observed in a study of blood T cell repertoires in COVID-19. Background on the study: Samples representing acute and convalescent COVID-19 were sourced from the United States, Italy and Spain. PBMCs, B-cell-depleted T cells, or T cells provided the cDNA or gDNA that made up the material.

Germline V gene lookup returns CDR1 LGHNA and CDR2 YSLEER. CDR3 length: 15 amino acids. Trimming removed 2 bases from V and 3 bases from J, with 11 bases in between. Study processing details: Amplification from reference gene primers served as the basis for estimated nucleated cell counts. Measured with immunoSEQ multiplex PCR; TCRdb has only the in-frame clones, and not every one. V, J and clone size are those of that table, while D and trimming were read from the DNA. The sample lists roughly 100,000 clones; 70% to 80% were seen once. This clonotype was sampled from a man aged 55 to 70 with active or convalescent COVID-19. Sample: peripheral blood. The chain employs TRBV4-3 and TRBJ2-1; no firm D call. The CDR3 spells CASSQQTLLYNEQFF. DNA of the CDR3: TGCGCCAGCAGCCAACAGACACTCCTCTACAATGAGCAGTTCTTC.